This entry is about one T cell receptor beta chain. CDR1 KGHSH and CDR2 LQKENI come from the germline V gene. The germline V and J ends were trimmed by 1 base and 7 bases, with 14 bases remaining between them. The CDR3 length is 15 residues. The data stem from a study of technical replicates of blood from several donors. Profiled with immunoSEQ multiplex PCR; TCRdb holds only in-frame clones, not every one. The table lists about 85,000 clones, around 94% of them singletons. The specimen sequenced was T cells isolated from PBMCs. The chain couples TRBV18 to TRBJ1-5; the D gene is possibly TRBD1 (6 bases). The sequence derives from a human donor in good health. The CDR3 DNA follows: TGTGCCAGCTCACCACAACAGGGATTTAGGCAGCCCCAGCATTTT. Translated, it gives CASSPQQGFRQPQHF.